This T cell receptor (beta chain) was identified during a study of blood T cells in healthy people across ages. Turning to the study itself: Through template switching, about one barcoded beta molecule was captured per two T cells, as measured in model experiments. Overall study findings and caveats: Whereas aged donors had fewer naive CD4+ cells, long-lived donors had more of them and higher diversity. Strong correlation was found linking TCR beta diversity to naive T cell percentage. It was not possible, with unsorted PBMCs, to conclusively compare naive and antigen-experienced cells.

The CDR3 sequence is 16 residues long. With regard to this clonotype: Antigen: not known.

A second about 6 to 12 cycle PCR used barcoded and J-beta primers. TCRdb re-analysed the 5' RACE reads in MiXCR, keeping a single row per CDR3 protein. The data contain some 790,000 distinct CDR3 sequences, less than 35% of them singletons. The rearrangement links TRBV21-1 to TRBJ2-7; the listed D gene, TRBD2, was not tested against the DNA. TRBV21-1 is a pseudogene locus. The clonotype originates from a woman aged 80 or older in good health. Input material: blood. Here the CDR3 DNA reads TGTGCCAGCAGCAAAGATGGAAAAAGGGCCCCCTACGAGCAGTACTTC. Encoded protein: CASSKDGKRAPYEQYF.